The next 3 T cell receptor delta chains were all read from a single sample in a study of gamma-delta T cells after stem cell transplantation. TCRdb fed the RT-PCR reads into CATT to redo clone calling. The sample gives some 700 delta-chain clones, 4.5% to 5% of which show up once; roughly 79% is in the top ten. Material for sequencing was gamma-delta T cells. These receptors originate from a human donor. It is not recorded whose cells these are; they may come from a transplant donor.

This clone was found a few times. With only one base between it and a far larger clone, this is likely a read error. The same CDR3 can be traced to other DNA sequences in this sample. The CDR3: CALGETMGEYWGILSDKLIF. Here the CDR3 DNA reads TGTGCTCTTGGGGAAACAATGGGGGAGTACTGGGGGATACTTTCCGATAAGCTCATCTTT. This rearrangement joins TRDV1 to TRDJ1; 12 bases are a match to TRDD3. The CDR3 spans 20 residues. Germline V gene lookup returns CDR1 TSWWSYY and CDR2 QGS.

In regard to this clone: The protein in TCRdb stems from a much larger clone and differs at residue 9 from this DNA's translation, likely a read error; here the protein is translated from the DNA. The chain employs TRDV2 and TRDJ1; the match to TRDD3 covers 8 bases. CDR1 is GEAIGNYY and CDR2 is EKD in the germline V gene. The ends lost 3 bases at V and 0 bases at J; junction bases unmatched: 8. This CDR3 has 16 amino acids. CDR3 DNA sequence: TGTGCCTGTGACTTACTACTGGGGGGCGACACCGATAAACTCATCTTT. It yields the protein CACDLLLGGDTDKLIF.

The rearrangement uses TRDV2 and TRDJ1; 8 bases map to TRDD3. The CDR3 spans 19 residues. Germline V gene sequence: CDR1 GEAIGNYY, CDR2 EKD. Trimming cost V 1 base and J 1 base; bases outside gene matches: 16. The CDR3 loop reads CACDTAGGIRFQTTDKLIF. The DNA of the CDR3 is TGTGCCTGTGACACGGCGGGAGGGATACGCTTCCAGACCACCGATAAACTCATCTTT.